These T cell receptor beta chains were read from a single sample in a study of CD8 T cells in Susac syndrome. TCRdb reprocessed the immunoSEQ multiplex PCR reads via MiXCR and lists one record per CDR3 protein. There are some 250,000 distinct CDR3 sequences in the sample; 90% to 97% occur only once, and around 0.093% lies in the top ten. Sample: CD4+ T cells from PBMCs. Receptor source: a human donor with Susac syndrome. CDR3s include the opening cysteine and the closing phenylalanine or tryptophan. The order of the fields is J gene, CDR3 length, V gene, clone size, D gene, CDR3 protein, CDR3 DNA. D genes are given only for firm matches. Clone size is given for some rows only: seen once, a few or many times, or a class if the clone is expanded.

TRBJ1-1 | 16 | TRBV6-5 | . | TRBD1 | CASSFRQGRWRTEAFF | TGTGCCAGCAGTTTCCGACAGGGGCGATGGAGGACTGAAGCTTTCTTT
TRBJ2-3 | 13 | TRBV27 | . | . | CASSLLGRDTQYF | TGTGCCAGCAGTTTACTGGGGAGGGATACGCAGTATTTT
TRBJ2-4 | 12 | TRBV29-1 | . | . | CSAGDPKNIQYF | TGCAGCGCTGGCGACCCGAAAAACATTCAGTACTTC
TRBJ2-7 | 17 | TRBV5-1 | . | TRBD2 | CASSYRFTSGRIYEQYF | TGCGCCAGCAGTTACCGATTTACTAGCGGGAGAATCTACGAGCAGTACTTC
TRBJ2-7 | 16 | TRBV12-3/TRBV12-4 | . | . | CASSFNLGLRGYEQYF | TGTGCCAGCAGTTTTAATCTGGGACTTCGAGGCTACGAGCAGTACTTC
TRBJ2-5 | 14 | TRBV5-1 | . | . | CASSSRGEKETQYF | TGCGCCAGCAGCTCGCGAGGCGAAAAAGAGACCCAGTACTTC
TRBJ2-2 | 13 | TRBV6-6 | . | TRBD1 | CASSFTGAGELFF | TGTGCCAGCAGTTTCACAGGGGCCGGGGAGCTGTTTTTT
TRBJ1-4 | 16 | TRBV29-1 | . | TRBD1 | CSVGGITGGGSEKLFF | TGCAGCGTTGGCGGAATAACAGGGGGCGGATCAGAAAAACTGTTTTTT
TRBJ2-7 | 16 | TRBV12-3/TRBV12-4 | . | TRBD1 | CASSITPGQGHYEQYF | TGTGCCAGCAGCATCACGCCGGGACAGGGCCACTACGAGCAGTACTTC
TRBJ1-2 | 16 | TRBV18 | . | . | CASSSFQPTGMGGYTF | TGTGCCAGCTCATCCTTTCAGCCCACAGGGATGGGAGGCTACACCTTC
TRBJ1-5 | 13 | TRBV4-2 | . | . | CASSQSQNQPQHF | TGTGCCAGCAGCCAATCCCAAAATCAGCCCCAGCATTTT
TRBJ2-1 | 15 | TRBV29-1 | . | TRBD2 | CSVEELREGRVEQFF | TGCAGCGTTGAAGAGTTGAGGGAGGGCCGGGTTGAGCAGTTCTTC
TRBJ2-7 | 14 | TRBV20-1 | . | TRBD2 | CSARESGRGYEQYF | TGCAGTGCTAGAGAGAGCGGGAGGGGTTACGAGCAGTACTTC
TRBJ2-7 | 13 | TRBV3-1 | once | TRBD1 | CASTHIGQGKQYF | TGTGCCAGCACGCACATCGGACAGGGAAAGCAGTACTTC
TRBJ2-6 | 16 | TRBV6-8 | . | . | CASSPGAVGGANVLTF | TGTGCCAGCAGCCCAGGGGCCGTAGGTGGGGCCAACGTCCTGACTTTC
TRBJ1-3 | 12 | TRBV9 | . | . | CASSEQGNTIYF | TGTGCCAGCAGCGAACAGGGAAACACCATATATTTT
TRBJ2-1 | 16 | TRBV19 | . | . | CASRKTSGLIGNEQFF | TGTGCCAGTAGGAAAACCTCCGGACTCATAGGGAATGAGCAGTTCTTC
TRBJ2-3 | 15 | TRBV7-7 | . | TRBD2 | CASSLAGLSTDTQYF | TGTGCTAGCAGCTTAGCGGGACTGAGCACAGATACGCAGTATTTT
TRBJ1-5 | 13 | TRBV30 | once | TRBD1 | CAWRPGGDQPQHF | TGTGCCTGGAGGCCAGGGGGCGATCAGCCCCAGCATTTT
TRBJ1-4 | 16 | TRBV6-5 | . | . | CASSSLRGVNNEKLFF | TGTGCCAGCAGTTCTCTCCGGGGGGTCAATAATGAAAAACTGTTTTTT
TRBJ1-5 | 17 | TRBV30 | . | . | CAWSVGVGTTSNQPQHF | TGTGCCTGGAGTGTAGGGGTCGGAACTACAAGCAATCAGCCCCAGCATTTT
TRBJ2-1 | 15 | TRBV4-2 | . | TRBD2 | CASSRGLAQYNEQFF | TGTGCCAGCAGCCGCGGACTAGCGCAGTACAATGAGCAGTTCTTC
TRBJ2-5 | 14 | TRBV12-3/TRBV12-4 | . | . | CASSFRGDQETQYF | TGTGCCAGCAGTTTCAGGGGGGATCAAGAGACCCAGTACTTC
TRBJ1-2 | 16 | TRBV2 | once | TRBD1 | CASSEERNRGLRGYTF | TGTGCCAGCAGTGAAGAGCGCAACAGGGGGCTAAGGGGCTACACCTTC
TRBJ1-1 | 13 | TRBV15 | . | . | CATSRQVNTEAFF | TGTGCCACCAGCAGACAGGTGAACACTGAAGCTTTCTTT
TRBJ1-2 | 13 | TRBV30 | . | TRBD1 | CAWGTGEDRGYTF | TGTGCCTGGGGGACAGGGGAAGATCGTGGCTACACCTTC
TRBJ1-3 | 15 | TRBV18 | . | TRBD1 | CASSPHRGPGNTIYF | TGTGCCAGCTCACCACACAGGGGCCCTGGAAACACCATATATTTT
TRBJ2-1 | 14 | TRBV20-1 | . | TRBD2 | CSARSAGVRGEQFF | TGCAGTGCTAGAAGCGCGGGAGTCCGGGGTGAGCAGTTCTTC
TRBJ1-2 | 11 | TRBV29-1 | . | . | CSTVWGYGYTF | TGCAGCACAGTATGGGGCTATGGCTACACCTTC
TRBJ2-1 | 13 | TRBV28 | once | TRBD2 | CASSGLTSGRQFF | TGTGCCAGCAGTGGATTGACTAGCGGCCGACAGTTCTTC
TRBJ2-1 | 11 | TRBV5-1 | . | . | CASSFADRVFF | TGCGCCAGCAGCTTCGCCGACAGAGTGTTCTTC
TRBJ2-1 | 11 | TRBV20-1 | once | . | CSGGPYNEQFF | TGCAGCGGAGGGCCCTACAATGAGCAGTTCTTC
TRBJ2-2 | 18 | TRBV4-2 | once | TRBD2 | CASSQDSGTSIWTGELFF | TGTGCCAGCAGCCAAGATTCGGGGACTAGCATATGGACCGGGGAGCTGTTTTTT
TRBJ2-6 | 16 | TRBV7-9 | . | . | CASSPAGTSGANVLTF | TGTGCCAGCAGCCCGGCGGGGACCTCTGGGGCCAACGTCCTGACTTTC
TRBJ2-5 | 14 | TRBV5-1 | . | . | CASGPTGLQETQYF | TGCGCCAGCGGACCTACAGGACTTCAAGAGACCCAGTACTTC
TRBJ2-1 | 12 | TRBV3-1 | . | . | CASSPINNEQFF | TGTGCCAGCAGCCCTATTAACAATGAGCAGTTCTTC
TRBJ2-1 | 15 | TRBV29-1 | . | TRBD1 | CSVTRTGQSYNEQFF | TGCAGCGTTACCAGGACGGGACAGTCCTACAATGAGCAGTTCTTC
TRBJ1-5 | 15 | TRBV19 | once | TRBD1 | CASTWDRAINQPQHF | TGTGCCAGTACGTGGGACAGGGCGATCAATCAGCCCCAGCATTTT
TRBJ1-2 | 14 | TRBV7-9 | . | . | CASSLETGNYGYTF | TGTGCCAGCAGCTTAGAGACGGGGAACTATGGCTACACCTTC
TRBJ2-1 | 13 | TRBV11-2 | . | . | CASSLVWAAEQFF | TGTGCCAGCAGCTTAGTGTGGGCCGCTGAGCAGTTCTTC
TRBJ2-5 | 13 | TRBV20-1 | . | TRBD1 | CSARTGGAETQYF | TGCAGTGCCCGGACAGGGGGTGCAGAGACCCAGTACTTC
TRBJ2-2 | 15 | TRBV27 | . | TRBD1 | CASRLDRANTGELFF | TGTGCCAGCAGACTGGACAGGGCGAACACCGGGGAGCTGTTTTTT
TRBJ1-1 | 10 | TRBV28 | . | . | CASRSTEAFF | TGTGCCAGCAGGTCCACTGAAGCTTTCTTT
TRBJ2-7 | 14 | TRBV29-1 | . | TRBD2 | CSVIPTSGSYEQYF | TGCAGCGTTATCCCTACTAGCGGGAGCTACGAGCAGTACTTC
TRBJ2-7 | 15 | TRBV28 | . | TRBD2 | CASSLAGEGNYEQYF | TGTGCCAGCAGTTTAGCGGGGGAGGGTAACTACGAGCAGTACTTC